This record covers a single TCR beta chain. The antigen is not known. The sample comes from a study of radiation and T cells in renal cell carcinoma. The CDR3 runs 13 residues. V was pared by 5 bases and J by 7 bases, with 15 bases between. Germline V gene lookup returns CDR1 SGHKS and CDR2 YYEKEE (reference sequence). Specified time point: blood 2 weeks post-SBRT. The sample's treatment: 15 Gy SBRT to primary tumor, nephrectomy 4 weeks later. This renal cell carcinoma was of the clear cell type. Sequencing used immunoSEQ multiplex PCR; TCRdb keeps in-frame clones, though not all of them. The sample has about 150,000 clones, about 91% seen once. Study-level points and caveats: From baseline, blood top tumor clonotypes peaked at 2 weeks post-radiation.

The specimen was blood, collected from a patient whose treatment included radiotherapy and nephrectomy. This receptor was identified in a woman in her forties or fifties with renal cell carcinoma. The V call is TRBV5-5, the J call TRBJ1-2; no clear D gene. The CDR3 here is CASRVRTGPGYTF. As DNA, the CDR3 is TGTGCCAGCAGGGTTAGGACCGGGCCTGGCTACACCTTC.